Listed below are T cell receptor beta chains from one sample, sequenced in a study of T cells in Graves' hyperthyroidism and ophthalmopathy. TCRdb itself ran the multiplex PCR reads through MiXCR, one entry per CDR3 protein. The data contain some 650,000 distinct CDR3 sequences, 16% of them singletons. Sequencing was carried out using blood. The source of these receptors is a woman in her forties with Graves' ophthalmopathy. Each CDR3 is given with its conserved first and last residue. Each record gives: V gene, clone size, D gene, J gene, CDR3 protein. The D gene is left open where the match is weak. Only some rows state a clone size, as once, few, many or a class for expanded clones.

V: TRBV7-3
size: NA
D: TRBD1
J: TRBJ2-5
CDR3: CASSRPGQVSETQYF

V: TRBV30
size: NA
D: NA
J: TRBJ2-1
CDR3: CAWSRDRDFGIGSQFF

V: TRBV6-5
size: many
D: NA
J: TRBJ2-1
CDR3: CASSYEAGTYNEQFF

V: TRBV28
size: many
D: NA
J: TRBJ2-5
CDR3: CASSSLGVGTETQYF

V: TRBV12-3/TRBV12-4
size: many
D: TRBD1
J: TRBJ1-5
CDR3: CASSAGQGKDQPQHF

V: TRBV30
size: many
D: NA
J: TRBJ2-4
CDR3: CAWSGWVEGGLDIQYF

V: TRBV4-1
size: few
D: NA
J: TRBJ2-2
CDR3: CASSQEPVNTGELFF

V: TRBV28
size: NA
D: TRBD1
J: TRBJ1-2
CDR3: CASTGQVHLNYGYTF

V: TRBV5-1
size: few
D: NA
J: TRBJ1-5
CDR3: CATEYRVGNQPQHF

V: TRBV5-8
size: many
D: TRBD1
J: TRBJ1-1
CDR3: CASSFGQGGEAFF

V: TRBV4-1
size: NA
D: TRBD1
J: TRBJ1-2
CDR3: CASSHRDRGRWDYGYTF

V: TRBV10-3
size: NA
D: NA
J: TRBJ2-3
CDR3: CAISFGGRSTDTQYF

V: TRBV2
size: many
D: NA
J: TRBJ2-2
CDR3: CASSKDYTGELFF

V: TRBV2
size: few
D: NA
J: TRBJ2-7
CDR3: CASSGDPAEQYF

V: TRBV7-9
size: many
D: NA
J: TRBJ1-1
CDR3: CASKDGLNTEAFF

V: TRBV11-2
size: many
D: NA
J: TRBJ2-1
CDR3: CASSLDLGSNNEQFF

V: TRBV12-3/TRBV12-4
size: NA
D: NA
J: TRBJ1-1
CDR3: CASRPYETPGTEAFF

V: TRBV29-1
size: NA
D: TRBD1
J: TRBJ1-2
CDR3: CSVGTGSGYGYTF

V: TRBV24-1
size: NA
D: NA
J: TRBJ2-2
CDR3: CATSVPGLNTGELFF

V: TRBV18
size: NA
D: NA
J: TRBJ2-4
CDR3: CASSPFPLQYF

V: TRBV2
size: many
D: NA
J: TRBJ2-3
CDR3: CASSYLRQDTQYF

V: TRBV5-1
size: few
D: NA
J: TRBJ1-1
CDR3: CASSLDPGSNTEAFF

V: TRBV28
size: many
D: NA
J: TRBJ1-5
CDR3: CASCTLGRDQPQHF

V: TRBV5-6
size: few
D: TRBD2
J: TRBJ2-3
CDR3: CASSVRGTSATRDTQYF

V: TRBV2
size: few
D: NA
J: TRBJ1-6
CDR3: CASAEQVDSLHF

V: TRBV7-2
size: NA
D: TRBD1
J: TRBJ2-6
CDR3: CASSPGQGGANVLTF

V: TRBV11-2
size: NA
D: NA
J: TRBJ2-2
CDR3: CASSLAEGSTGELFF

V: TRBV5-1
size: many
D: NA
J: TRBJ2-3
CDR3: CASSPGGAGADTQYF

V: TRBV20-1
size: NA
D: NA
J: TRBJ2-3
CDR3: CSASGTSVDTQYF

V: TRBV2
size: NA
D: NA
J: TRBJ1-4
CDR3: CASSVFNEKLFF

V: TRBV6-1
size: many
D: NA
J: TRBJ2-7
CDR3: CASSNGRVDSYEQYF

V: TRBV7-9
size: NA
D: NA
J: TRBJ2-7
CDR3: CATMGRGSYEQYF

V: TRBV6-1
size: NA
D: NA
J: TRBJ2-5
CDR3: CASSDSSGVGTQYF

V: TRBV11-2
size: many
D: TRBD1
J: TRBJ1-1
CDR3: CASSLDLGQGGTEAFF

V: TRBV2
size: many
D: TRBD2
J: TRBJ2-7
CDR3: CATRLAAYEQYF

V: TRBV11-2
size: NA
D: TRBD1
J: TRBJ1-1
CDR3: CASSFTGDVEAFF

V: TRBV19
size: NA
D: NA
J: TRBJ2-5
CDR3: CASSTMGLVERETQYF

V: TRBV9
size: NA
D: TRBD2
J: TRBJ2-1
CDR3: CASSASGRRDNEQFF

V: TRBV7-9
size: many
D: TRBD2
J: TRBJ2-7
CDR3: CASSFDPTSGSSEQYF

V: TRBV19
size: few
D: NA
J: TRBJ1-1
CDR3: CASSIANTVNTEAFF

V: TRBV6-2/TRBV6-3
size: many
D: TRBD2
J: TRBJ2-2
CDR3: CASSYGGIAGGYTGELFF

V: TRBV28
size: NA
D: TRBD1
J: TRBJ1-4
CDR3: CASSRPGTGFSSEKLFF

V: TRBV20-1
size: NA
D: NA
J: TRBJ2-1
CDR3: CSARDGMGNEQFF

V: TRBV10-2
size: few
D: NA
J: TRBJ2-2
CDR3: CASREINTGELFF

V: TRBV6-1
size: NA
D: NA
J: TRBJ2-2
CDR3: CVSTRQNTGELFF

V: TRBV6-2/TRBV6-3
size: NA
D: NA
J: TRBJ2-3
CDR3: CASSYGLLTDTQYF

V: TRBV30
size: few
D: TRBD1
J: TRBJ2-3
CDR3: CAWGKGASGTDTQYF

V: TRBV4-1
size: NA
D: NA
J: TRBJ2-4
CDR3: CASSQETISVSKNIQYF

V: TRBV10-3
size: NA
D: TRBD2
J: TRBJ2-2
CDR3: CAISEILARNTGELFF